One and the same sample provided the 21 T cell receptor beta chains below, sequenced in a study of regulatory dendritic cells for organ transplantation. The repertoire was sequenced with immunoSEQ multiplex PCR; TCRdb's copy has only in-frame clones and lacks some. The sample consists of tens of thousands of clones, 75% to 95% of them appearing once. Sequencing was carried out using naive CD8+ T cells from blood. Regarding subset: CD45RA+ naive T cells. The source is a human donor in good health.

This clone was observed a few times. This sequence joins TRBV29-1 and TRBJ1-1; no reliable D call. The V end lost 4 bases, the J end lost 8 bases, and 8 bases lay between the germline ends. Germline values: CDR1 SQVTM, CDR2 ANQGSEA. The CDR3 sequence is 10 residues long. CDR3 region: CSVAVNEAFF. CDR3 nucleotide sequence: TGCAGCGTTGCAGTCAACGAAGCTTTCTTT.

The table lists this clone with a count of one. This sequence joins TRBV7-9 and TRBJ2-1, with 8 bases that match TRBD2. Germline loops: CDR1 SEHNR, CDR2 FQNEAQ (reference sequence). Trimming took 5 bases from V and 0 from J; bases not matched to a gene: 3. The CDR3 runs to 15 residues. CDR3 region: CASSRSGSSYNEQFF. DNA for the CDR3: TGTGCCAGCAGCAGAAGCGGGAGCTCCTACAATGAGCAGTTCTTC.

The V call is TRBV6-5, the J call TRBJ1-1; D is undetermined. The CDR3 runs 14 residues. The V gene's germline CDR1 is MNHEY and CDR2 SVGAGI. V was cut by 2 bases and J by 6 bases, with 13 bases left in between. Here the CDR3 DNA reads TGTGCCAGCAGTTACGCCGGAAGCGGCGCTGAAGCTTTCTTT. It yields the protein CASSYAGSGAEAFF.

About this clone itself: Germline and junction disagree at one end, which may indicate a read error. The chain carries TRBV20-1 and TRBJ2-1; D is uncertain. The CDR3 runs 10 residues. The germline V gene encodes CDR1 DFQATT and CDR2 SNEGSKA (reference sequence). CDR3 region: CSARYSEQFF. DNA of the CDR3: TGCAGTGCTAGGTACAGTGAGCAGTTCTTC.

As for this clone: The same CDR3 also results from other DNA sequences found in this sample. This chain connects TRBV11-2 to TRBJ2-3; D remains ambiguous. Germline V lookup: CDR1 SGHAT, CDR2 FQNNGV. This CDR3 region has 12 residues. V lost 5 bases and J 4 bases, leaving 7 bases between the germline ends. CDR3 nucleotides: TGTGCCAGCAGCCTAGTCGCAGATACGCAGTATTTT. It translates to CASSLVADTQYF.

The chain's CDR3 is CASSLSVGQGDEKLFF. Here the CDR3 DNA reads TGTGCCAGCAGTTTATCCGTCGGACAGGGAGATGAAAAACTGTTTTTT. The chain is built from TRBV28 and TRBJ1-4, with 8 bases aligning to TRBD1. With 1 base clipped from V and 6 bases from J, the junction kept 7 bases outside the gene matches. This CDR3 contains 16 residues. CDR1 MDHEN and CDR2 SYDVKM come from the germline V gene.

The rearrangement joins TRBV18 to TRBJ2-1; D uncertain. This CDR3 spans 14 amino acids. Germline CDR1 and CDR2: KGHSH and LQKENI. V was clipped by 3 bases and J by 9 bases, with 15 bases between them. This chain's CDR3 is CASSPSFSRIEQFF. The CDR3 bases are TGTGCCAGCTCACCGTCCTTTTCGCGGATTGAGCAGTTCTTC.

The V and J genes are TRBV2 and TRBJ2-1, with TRBD2 identical over 7 bases. With V trimmed by 7 bases and J by 6 bases, 6 bases remained unmatched. Germline CDR1 SNHLY, CDR2 FYNNEI. CDR3 length equals 13 residues. This chain's CDR3 is CASTWGGGNEQFF. The CDR3 DNA follows: TGTGCCAGCACGTGGGGCGGGGGCAATGAGCAGTTCTTC.

The count of this clone is one. The rearrangement joins TRBV4-1 to TRBJ2-1, with 7 bases fitting TRBD2. CDR3 length: 18 amino acids. V shed 0 bases and J 5 bases; nucleotides not matched to a gene: 13. The germline gives CDR1 MGHRA, CDR2 YSYEKL. The CDR3 coding sequence is TGCGCCAGCAGCCAAGAACCTCATGGTGGGAGGGCCCACAATGAGCAGTTCTTC. Translated: CASSQEPHGGRAHNEQFF.

V and J are TRBV19 and TRBJ1-1; tentative D call: TRBD1 (5 bases). V was shortened by 6 bases and J by 3 bases, with 17 bases between the two germline ends. The germline V gene has CDR1 LNHDA and CDR2 SQIVND (reference sequence). This CDR3 comprises 15 residues. The CDR3 coding sequence is TGTGCCAGTAGAGCGGCCCAGGGTGTGCACACTGAAGCTTTCTTT. It translates to CASRAAQGVHTEAFF.

This clone was recorded only once. This chain uses TRBV4-3 with TRBJ2-3; D may be TRBD2 (7 bases). The germline V and J ends were trimmed by 1 base and 3 bases, with 14 bases remaining between them. The CDR3 has 16 amino acids. Per germline, CDR1 LGHNA and CDR2 YSLEER. CDR3: CASSQAPGGRTDTQYF. The CDR3 nucleotides read TGCGCCAGCAGCCAAGCACCGGGGGGCAGAACAGATACGCAGTATTTT.

The chain recombines TRBV27 with TRBJ1-1, with 8 bases matching TRBD1. The ends lost 5 bases at V and 2 bases at J; junction bases unmatched: 4. This CDR3 has 14 amino acids. The germline V gene encodes CDR1 MNHEY and CDR2 SMNVEV (reference sequence). In DNA form, the CDR3 reads TGTGCCAGCAGTGGACAGGGTTTTAACACTGAAGCTTTCTTT. Translating it yields CASSGQGFNTEAFF.

J is TRBJ2-1 and V is TRBV13; D not certain. The CDR3 extends over 14 amino acids. Per the germline V gene, CDR1 is PRHDT and CDR2 is FYEKMQ (reference sequence). V lost 0 bases, J lost 8 bases, and 11 bases lay in between. Here the CDR3 reads CASSLGESHDEQFF. CDR3 nucleotide sequence: TGTGCCAGCAGCTTAGGGGAGTCGCACGATGAGCAGTTCTTC.

The rearrangement links TRBV7-2 to TRBJ1-1; the match to TRBD1 covers 8 bases. The CDR3 consists of 15 residues. In germline, CDR1 is SGHTA, CDR2 FQGNSA. Trimming at V came to 1 base and at J to 4 bases, leaving 5 bases not matched to a gene. Written as DNA, the CDR3 is TGTGCCAGCAGCTTAGTACCAGGGGGCTTCACTGAAGCTTTCTTT. It encodes CASSLVPGGFTEAFF.

This chain links TRBV18 with TRBJ1-1; 8 nucleotides line up with TRBD1. Germline CDR1 is KGHSH and CDR2 is LQKENI. The CDR3 contains 13 residues. The V segment lost 4 bases and the J segment 4 bases; nucleotides outside the gene matches: 2. The CDR3 sequence: CASSLTGGTEAFF. DNA of the CDR3: TGTGCCAGCTCACTAACAGGGGGCACTGAAGCTTTCTTT. The variable domain in full, with the rest retrieved from reference TRBV18 and TRBJ1-1, is NAGVMQNPRHLVRRRGQEARLRCSPMKGHSHVYWYRQLPEEGLKFMVYLQKENIIDESGMPKERFSAEFPKEGPSILRIQQVVRGDSAAYFCASSLTGGTEAFFGQGTRLTVV.

J is TRBJ2-7 and V is TRBV6-5; TRBD1 matches 8 bases. V trimming: 6 bases; J trimming: 3 bases; junction bases outside the gene matches: 10. In germline, CDR1 is MNHEY, CDR2 SVGAGI. The CDR3 sequence is 15 residues long. The CDR3 here is CASSPHRQGSYEQYF. The DNA of the CDR3 is TGTGCCAGCAGCCCCCATCGACAGGGGAGCTACGAGCAGTACTTC.

The chain uses TRBV6-5 and TRBJ2-7, with 9 bases identical to TRBD1. V shed 2 bases and J 4 bases; nucleotides not matched to a gene: 3. CDR3 length: 14 amino acids. Per the germline V gene, CDR1 is MNHEY and CDR2 is SVGAGI. The CDR3 region is CASSYIGQGYEQYF. CDR3 in DNA: TGTGCCAGCAGTTACATTGGACAGGGGTACGAGCAGTACTTC.

The gene calls are TRBV7-8 and TRBJ1-1; a possible D gene is TRBD1 (5 bases). Germline V gene lookup returns CDR1 SGHVS and CDR2 FQNEAQ. Trimming pared 4 bases from V and 0 bases from J, leaving 6 bases between. This CDR3 has 13 residues. In nucleotides, the CDR3 is TGTGCCAGCAGCTACAGGATGAACACTGAAGCTTTCTTT. Its protein product is CASSYRMNTEAFF.

The chain couples TRBV7-9 to TRBJ2-1, with 9 bases that match TRBD2. Trimming at V came to 5 bases and at J to 7 bases, leaving 12 bases not matched to a gene. This CDR3 contains 16 residues. Looked up from germline, CDR1 is SEHNR and CDR2 is FQNEAQ (reference sequence). The CDR3 spells CASSLPLAGPENEQFF. In DNA form, the CDR3 reads TGTGCCAGCAGCCTCCCCCTAGCGGGGCCTGAAAATGAGCAGTTCTTC.

V gene TRBV29-1 combines with J gene TRBJ2-6; possibly TRBD1 for D (5 bases). The CDR3 loop spans 14 amino acids. V was shortened by 4 bases and J by 1 base, with 8 bases between the two germline ends. Germline V gene lookup returns CDR1 SQVTM and CDR2 ANQGSEA. The CDR3 nucleotides read TGCAGCGTTGTGGGGCTGTCTGGGGCCAACGTCCTGACTTTC. Its translation: CSVVGLSGANVLTF.

This chain uses TRBV19 with TRBJ1-1; D gene uncertain. In germline, CDR1 is LNHDA, CDR2 SQIVND (reference sequence). The CDR3 runs to 13 residues. With 8 bases removed from V and 1 base from J, the gap between germline ends came to 11 bases. The CDR3 DNA sequence: TGTGCCAGTCTTTCCAGAAGGAACACTGAAGCTTTCTTT. Amino acid sequence: CASLSRRNTEAFF.